The 25 T cell receptor beta chains below were found in one sample sequenced in a study of regulatory T cells in long-lasting Graves disease. Time point: persistent/refractory GD, antithyroid drugs over 5 years with positive TRAb. Extracted PBMC RNA gave rise to the TCR library. Assembly of TCR beta libraries relied on iRepertoire HTBI primers together with Arm-PCR of CDR3 regions. MiXCR, run by TCRdb on the multiplex PCR reads, gives a single entry per CDR3 protein. The sample has more than 350,000 distinct CDR3 sequences; roughly a fifth are singletons. The sample consisted of peripheral blood mononuclear cells (PBMCs), taken when the disease was refractory, from a patient treated with antithyroid drugs. The receptors shown here come from a female donor with Graves disease.

V usage is TRBV24-1 and J usage is TRBJ2-1; tentative D call: TRBD2 (6 bases). Germline CDR1 and CDR2: KGHDR and SFDVKD. The CDR3 extends over 16 amino acids. Trimming shortened V by 3 bases and J by 0 bases, and 11 bases separated the two germline ends. In DNA, the CDR3 is TGTGCCACCAGTGATGATACGGGGGTCTCCTACAATGAGCAGTTCTTC. This encodes CATSDDTGVSYNEQFF.

The rearrangement links TRBV5-1 to TRBJ2-2, with 7 bases lining up with TRBD2. V was clipped by 2 bases and J by 4 bases; unmatched bases: 11. This CDR3 has 17 residues. Per the germline V gene, CDR1 is SGHRS and CDR2 is YFSETQ. The CDR3 nucleotides are TGCGCCAGCAGCTTTCGAGGGGCTAGCGGCTCCACCGGGGAGCTGTTTTTT. This gives the protein CASSFRGASGSTGELFF.

This clonotype occurred many times. V is TRBV20-1 and J is TRBJ1-2; D may be TRBD1 (5 bases). CDR1 and CDR2 (germline): DFQATT, SNEGSKA (reference sequence). V lost 5 bases to trimming and J lost 8 bases, with 24 bases between them. CDR3 size: 15 residues. The CDR3 nucleotides read TGCAGTGCTCCTGGTGGGGGACTCGCGAATGTGGGCTACACCTTC. It specifies CSAPGGGLANVGYTF.

This clonotype showed up many times. The chain employs TRBV11-2 and TRBJ2-5, with TRBD2 matching over 11 bases. The ends lost 8 bases at V and 2 bases at J; junction bases unmatched: 10. CDR3 length: 16 residues. Germline lookup yields CDR1 SGHAT and CDR2 FQNNGV. CDR3 coding DNA: TGTGCCAGCGGACTTTGGGGGACTAGCGGACAAGAGACCCAGTACTTC. It yields the protein CASGLWGTSGQETQYF. Full variable domain (outside the CDR3, taken from reference TRBV11-2 and TRBJ2-5): EAGVAQSPRYKIIEKRQSVAFWCNPISGHATLYWYQQILGQGPKLLIQFQNNGVVDDSQLPKDRFSAERLKGVDSTLKIQPAKLEDSAVYLCASGLWGTSGQETQYFGPGTRLLVL.

The V gene is TRBV28, the J gene TRBJ2-3; 9 positions match TRBD2. The CDR3 runs 13 residues. CDR1 is MDHEN and CDR2 is SYDVKM in the germline V gene. The V and J ends lost 7 bases and 3 bases, in that order; junction bases with no gene match: 2. CDR3 protein: CASTLAGTDTQYF. The CDR3 DNA sequence: TGTGCCAGCACCCTAGCGGGGACAGATACGCAGTATTTT.

This clonotype was seen at least ten times. The V gene is TRBV13, the J gene TRBJ1-2; 11 nucleotides line up with TRBD1. V lost 3 bases to trimming and J lost 8 bases; unmatched junction nucleotides: 5. The CDR3 is 14 residues long. The germline gives CDR1 PRHDT, CDR2 FYEKMQ (reference sequence). The CDR3 reads CASSFRTGGDGYTF. The CDR3 DNA follows: TGTGCCAGCAGCTTCCGGACAGGGGGCGACGGCTACACCTTC.

This clonotype was counted between two and nine times. V and J are TRBV12-3 or TRBV12-4 and TRBJ2-2; 11 nucleotides agree with TRBD1. CDR3 size: 14 residues. The V and J ends lost 6 bases and 6 bases, in that order; junction bases with no gene match: 3. CDR3 amino acids: CASSRDRGAGELFF. The CDR3 DNA reads as TGTGCCAGCAGCAGGGACAGGGGGGCCGGGGAGCTGTTTTTT.

The rearrangement joins TRBV5-1 to TRBJ2-5; the D gene is possibly TRBD1 (6 bases). The CDR3 is 15 residues long. CDR1 and CDR2 from the germline V gene are SGHRS and YFSETQ. The V end was cut by 0 bases, the J end by 2 bases, with 11 bases between. The CDR3 loop reads CASSLEDRPQETQYF. DNA for the CDR3: TGCGCCAGCAGCTTGGAAGACAGGCCTCAAGAGACCCAGTACTTC.

This clonotype was counted at least ten times. This sequence joins TRBV28 and TRBJ1-1; possibly TRBD1 for D (5 bases). This CDR3 region has 18 residues. Per germline, CDR1 MDHEN and CDR2 SYDVKM. V lost 5 bases and J lost 1, with 23 bases in between. CDR3 sequence (DNA): TGTGCCAGCAGTGGAAGATCGGGGGGTGGCATTGGGAACACTGAAGCTTTCTTT. Protein: CASSGRSGGGIGNTEAFF.

The chain recombines TRBV20-1 with TRBJ1-6; no firm D call. CDR1 and CDR2 from the germline V gene are DFQATT and SNEGSKA (reference sequence). V lost 0 bases, J lost 7 bases, and 4 bases lay in between. The CDR3 runs to 12 residues. The CDR3 reads CSARDQNSPLHF. The CDR3 region has the DNA TGCAGTGCTAGAGATCAGAATTCACCCCTCCACTTT.

This clonotype has a count of ten or more. In DNA, the CDR3 is TGTGCCAGCAGCTTACGCCAGGGGACGGGGGCTTATTATGGCTACACCTTC. Amino acids: CASSLRQGTGAYYGYTF. The V and J genes are TRBV11-2 and TRBJ1-2; a possible D gene is TRBD1 (6 bases). V dropped 2 bases and J dropped 5 bases, with 21 bases sitting between them. The CDR3 has 17 residues. Germline lookup yields CDR1 SGHAT and CDR2 FQNNGV.

The table lists this clonotype with a count of one. This sequence may be a read error, since a much larger clone differs from it by one base. This CDR3 is missing its conserved last phenylalanine or tryptophan, likely due to a read error. The rearrangement joins TRBV6-1 to TRBJ2-2, with a tentative D call TRBD1 (6 bases). The CDR3 runs to 14 residues. Trimming left V 7 bases short and J 4 bases short, with 13 bases between. Germline CDR1 reads MNHNS; CDR2 reads SASEGT. In DNA form, the CDR3 reads TGTGCCAGCACCCGGGACACGAGCACCGGGGAGCTGTTTTCT. Its translation: CASTRDTSTGELFS.

The V call is TRBV28, the J call TRBJ2-3; D is possibly TRBD2 (6 bases). The CDR3 sequence is 15 residues long. The germline CDR1 and CDR2 sequences are MDHEN and SYDVKM. The V end lost 8 bases, the J end lost 2 bases, and 17 bases lay between the germline ends. CDR3 DNA: TGTGCCAGCCACGAAGGGCGGGACCCCACAGATACGCAGTATTTT. Translated: CASHEGRDPTDTQYF.

This clonotype has just a few counts. The chain links TRBV28 to TRBJ1-6; no reliable D call. The CDR3 runs to 13 residues. Trimming took 7 bases from V and 7 from J, leaving 11 bases between them. The germline V gene encodes CDR1 MDHEN and CDR2 SYDVKM. This CDR3 is CASNPRANSPLHF. The CDR3 DNA follows: TGTGCCAGCAACCCTAGGGCAAATTCACCCCTCCACTTT.

The V gene is TRBV7-2, the J gene TRBJ2-5; D is perhaps TRBD1 (6 bases). The J call may not be correct, given that the DNA end is closer to TRBJ2-1. The CDR3 extends over 16 amino acids. Per germline, CDR1 SGHTA and CDR2 FQGNSA. CDR3 loop: CASSPDLTTGYNEQFF. CDR3 coding DNA: TGTGCCAGCAGCCCAGATTTGACCACAGGGTACAATGAGCAGTTCTTC.

This clonotype was counted a few times. The rearrangement uses TRBV11-2 and TRBJ2-7; 11 bases map to TRBD2. Germline V gene data show CDR1 as SGHAT and CDR2 as FQNNGV. J gave up 2 bases and V 2 bases, and 2 bases lay outside the gene matches. The length of the CDR3 is 15 residues. The CDR3 nucleotides are TGTGCCAGCAGCTTATCGACTAGCGGGACCTACGAGCAGTACTTC. Protein: CASSLSTSGTYEQYF.

In the case of this clonotype: A much larger clone lies a single base off, so this may be a read error. The rearrangement links TRBV29-1 to TRBJ2-5; TRBD1 aligns across 7 bases. Trimming at V came to 6 bases and at J to 7 bases, leaving 17 bases not matched to a gene. The CDR3 spans 15 residues. Germline V gene sequence: CDR1 SQVTM, CDR2 ANQGSEA. The CDR3 nucleotides are TGCAGCGTAGAACCAGACAGGGCGATAGGAGGGACCCAGTACTTC. Amino acid sequence: CSVEPDRAIGGTQYF.

As regards this clonotype: One base away lies a much larger clone, so this may be a sequencing read error. In this CDR3 the conserved last residue, phenylalanine or tryptophan, is missing, so a read error is likely. Written as DNA, the CDR3 is TGTGCCAGCAAGCGCGCGAACACCGGGGAGCTGTTTTAT. Protein product: CASKRANTGELFY. The chain carries TRBV6-2 or TRBV6-3 and TRBJ2-2; D gene uncertain. CDR1 MNHEY and CDR2 SVGEGT come from the germline V gene. The length of the CDR3 is 13 residues. The V end was cut by 7 bases, the J end by 0 bases, with 6 bases between.

This clonotype occurred many times. CDR3: CASTVDHQGPSEAFF. The CDR3 nucleotides read TGTGCCAGCACGGTTGATCACCAGGGTCCCTCTGAAGCTTTCTTT. This chain joins TRBV6-1 and TRBJ1-1; maybe TRBD1 (5 bases). The CDR3 consists of 15 residues. V was shortened by 7 bases and J by 6 bases, with 21 bases between the two germline ends. In germline, CDR1 is MNHNS, CDR2 SASEGT.

This clonotype showed up many times. This chain joins TRBV29-1 and TRBJ2-5; D unresolved. V lost 4 bases to trimming and J lost 5 bases, with 5 bases between them. This CDR3 region has 10 residues. The V gene's germline CDR1 is SQVTM and CDR2 ANQGSEA. The CDR3 spells CSVGVETQYF. As DNA, the CDR3 is TGCAGCGTTGGAGTTGAGACCCAGTACTTC.

This clonotype came up many times. J is TRBJ1-5 and V is TRBV12-3 or TRBV12-4, with a tentative D call TRBD1 (5 bases). V was clipped by 6 bases and J by 0 bases, with 9 bases between them. This CDR3 is 14 amino acids long. The CDR3 DNA reads TGTGCCAGCAGGGGGCTTTATAGCAATCAGCCCCAGCATTTT. It yields the protein CASRGLYSNQPQHF.

This clonotype was observed a handful of times. A read error may explain this, as a much larger clone is one base away. V is TRBV5-1 and J is TRBJ2-2; the D gene is possibly TRBD2 (5 bases). CDR3 length: 13 amino acids. Germline V lookup: CDR1 SGHRS, CDR2 YFSETQ. The CDR3 bases are TGCGCCAGCAGCTTGGAGCGCACCGGGGAGCCGTTTTTT. Translated, it gives CASSLERTGEPFF.

This clonotype appeared a few times. The gene calls are TRBV20-1 and TRBJ2-2; D remains unclear. This CDR3 comprises 11 residues. CDR1 DFQATT and CDR2 SNEGSKA come from the germline V gene (reference sequence). Between the trimmed V and J ends, which lost 3 bases and 3 bases, there was a span of 2 bases. The CDR3 is CSARDTGELFF. CDR3 bases: TGCAGTGCTAGGGACACCGGGGAGCTGTTTTTT.

This chain joins TRBV18 and TRBJ2-5; 8 positions agree with TRBD2. Trimming cost V 11 bases and J 3 bases; bases outside gene matches: 2. This CDR3 region has 11 residues. Per the germline V gene, CDR1 is KGHSH and CDR2 is LQKENI. DNA of the CDR3: TGTGCCTCCGGGGGGGAAGAGACCCAGTACTTC. Protein: CASGGEETQYF.

This clonotype was counted only a few times. This rearrangement joins TRBV28 to TRBJ2-3; D gene unclear. Trimming cost V 3 bases and J 0 bases, with 19 bases left between them. The CDR3 has 18 amino acids. CDR1 is MDHEN and CDR2 is SYDVKM in the germline V gene. The CDR3 bases are TGTGCCAGCAGTTTCACCGGCTGGGGATATGGCAGCACAGATACGCAGTATTTT. It codes for CASSFTGWGYGSTDTQYF.